This entry lists 5 T cell receptor beta chains sequenced from one sample in a study of blood T cell repertoires in COVID-19. Profiling relied on immunoSEQ multiplex PCR, and the TCRdb table lists in-frame clones only, not all of them. The sample comprises more than 95,000 clones, approximately 80% of which are singletons, and about 4% rests with the top ten. Sequenced input: peripheral blood. All receptors come from a man aged 55 to 70 with acute or convalescent COVID-19.

This clone was seen only a few times. This CDR3 is CASSEQGQKGQPQHF. CDR3 sequence (DNA): TGCGCCAGCAGTGAGCAGGGACAGAAAGGACAGCCCCAGCATTTT. The chain recombines TRBV10-2 with TRBJ1-5, with 7 bases fitting TRBD1. Germline values: CDR1 WSHSY, CDR2 SAAADI. V dropped 2 bases and J dropped 7; count of bases not matched to a gene: 8. The length of the CDR3 is 15 residues.

The chain joins TRBV21-1 to TRBJ2-1; the D call of TRBD2 is as the table states it, not checked on the DNA. TRBV21-1 is an annotated pseudogene. This CDR3 is built from 14 residues. DNA for the CDR3: TGTGCCAGCCAGGGGACTAGCGACTCTGATGAGCAGTTCTTC. Translating it yields CASQGTSDSDEQFF.

The genes are TRBV7-9 and TRBJ2-3; tentative D call: TRBD1 (6 bases). The germline V gene encodes CDR1 SEHNR and CDR2 FQNEAQ (reference sequence). V lost 5 bases and J 1 base, leaving 13 bases between the germline ends. This CDR3 has 15 amino acids. CDR3 in amino acids: CASSPPWTGTDTQYF. The CDR3 coding sequence is TGTGCCAGCAGCCCTCCCTGGACAGGCACAGATACGCAGTATTTT.

This clone is a singleton in its sample. The chain joins TRBV14 to TRBJ1-1, with D hard to call. Germline CDR1 and CDR2: SGHDN and FVKESK. V shed 4 bases and J shed 4 bases, with 10 bases lying between them. The CDR3 totals 13 residues. The CDR3 DNA follows: TGTGCCAGCAGCCGCTTAGGGAGCACTGAAGCTTTCTTT. Translation gives CASSRLGSTEAFF.

The rearrangement uses TRBV28 and TRBJ2-3, with D possibly being TRBD2 (7 bases). V was pared by 10 bases and J by 4 bases, with 15 bases between. Germline CDR1 is MDHEN and CDR2 is SYDVKM. CDR3 length: 13 residues. CDR3 sequence reads: CATPQGRADTQYF. The CDR3 DNA is TGTGCCACCCCTCAGGGGAGGGCAGATACGCAGTATTTT.